Listed below are T cell receptor beta chains from one sample, sequenced in a study of cytomegalovirus exposure and HLA in healthy donors. TCRdb keeps only in-frame clones here, not all; method: immunoSEQ multiplex PCR. The data hold about 190,000 clones, with roughly 75% observed a single time. The sequenced sample was PBMCs. The source is a man aged 30-40 years in good health and CMV-seropositive. Both conserved end residues are part of each CDR3. Fields, in order: CDR3 DNA, CDR3 protein, clone size, J gene, V gene, D gene. The D gene is left open where the match is weak. A row's size may be missing; if present it is once, few, many or a size class.

cdr3_nt: TGTGCCAGCAGCTCACAGGGGTCACTCTATGGCTACACCTTC
cdr3_aa: CASSSQGSLYGYTF
clone_size: once
j_call: TRBJ1-2
v_call: TRBV7-8
d_call: TRBD1

cdr3_nt: TGTGCCAGCAGCTTAGAGGATTCTATCTATGGCTACACCTTC
cdr3_aa: CASSLEDSIYGYTF
clone_size: NA
j_call: TRBJ1-2
v_call: TRBV5-4
d_call: NA

cdr3_nt: TGCAGCGTTGGGGGACTTCTTTCGAACACTGAAGCTTTCTTT
cdr3_aa: CSVGGLLSNTEAFF
clone_size: once
j_call: TRBJ1-1
v_call: TRBV29-1
d_call: NA

cdr3_nt: TGTGCCAGCAGATTGGTCGGTGTAGCGAACACTGAAGCTTTCTTT
cdr3_aa: CASRLVGVANTEAFF
clone_size: NA
j_call: TRBJ1-1
v_call: TRBV11-2
d_call: NA

cdr3_nt: TGTGCCAGCAGTAGTCCAGGACAGGGATATTCACCCCTCCACTTT
cdr3_aa: CASSSPGQGYSPLHF
clone_size: few
j_call: TRBJ1-6
v_call: TRBV6-6
d_call: TRBD1

cdr3_nt: TGTGCCAGCAGCTTAGTACAGGGGAGCAATCAGCCCCAGCATTTT
cdr3_aa: CASSLVQGSNQPQHF
clone_size: NA
j_call: TRBJ1-5
v_call: TRBV7-9
d_call: TRBD1

cdr3_nt: TGCAGTGCGAGGGTAGTAGAGACCCAGTACTTC
cdr3_aa: CSARVVETQYF
clone_size: NA
j_call: TRBJ2-5
v_call: TRBV20-1
d_call: NA

cdr3_nt: TGTGCCAGCAGCCCGTGGACAGGGGGCAACTATGGCTACACCTTC
cdr3_aa: CASSPWTGGNYGYTF
clone_size: few
j_call: TRBJ1-2
v_call: TRBV14
d_call: TRBD1

cdr3_nt: TGTGCCAGCAGTGACGAGCCGGGACAGACATATAGCAATCAGCCCCAGCATTTT
cdr3_aa: CASSDEPGQTYSNQPQHF
clone_size: few
j_call: TRBJ1-5
v_call: TRBV6-4
d_call: TRBD1

cdr3_nt: TGTGCCATCAGTGTGGAGCGGGGGGCGCACTACGAGCAGTACTTC
cdr3_aa: CAISVERGAHYEQYF
clone_size: NA
j_call: TRBJ2-7
v_call: TRBV10-3
d_call: TRBD2

cdr3_nt: TGTGCCAGCAGCCCTACTGCGGGGGGGGGCTCTGGAAACACCATATATTTT
cdr3_aa: CASSPTAGGGSGNTIYF
clone_size: few
j_call: TRBJ1-3
v_call: TRBV5-4
d_call: NA

cdr3_nt: TGTGCCAGCAGCGTAGGGCCAGCGGGGGGCACAGATACGCAGTATTTT
cdr3_aa: CASSVGPAGGTDTQYF
clone_size: once
j_call: TRBJ2-3
v_call: TRBV9
d_call: TRBD2

cdr3_nt: TGTGCCAGCAGCGTACAGGCGGGGGAGTTCCAAGAGACCCAGTACTTC
cdr3_aa: CASSVQAGEFQETQYF
clone_size: NA
j_call: TRBJ2-5
v_call: TRBV9
d_call: TRBD2

cdr3_nt: TGTGCCAGCAGCTTTAGCCCCAGGGGGGCCCTAGCCAAAAACATTCAGTACTTC
cdr3_aa: CASSFSPRGALAKNIQYF
clone_size: few
j_call: TRBJ2-4
v_call: TRBV11-2
d_call: NA

cdr3_nt: TGTGCCAGCAGTTCTCAGGGGAGAGGGTCACCCCTCCACTTT
cdr3_aa: CASSSQGRGSPLHF
clone_size: NA
j_call: TRBJ1-6
v_call: TRBV6-5
d_call: NA

cdr3_nt: TGTGCCAGCAGTTCCGGGTCCCTGGAGGGTTACAATGAGCAGTTCTTC
cdr3_aa: CASSSGSLEGYNEQFF
clone_size: NA
j_call: TRBJ2-1
v_call: TRBV6-6
d_call: NA

cdr3_nt: TGTGCCAGCAGTGAAGGCGCCGGGGGAAATGAAAAACTGTTTTTT
cdr3_aa: CASSEGAGGNEKLFF
clone_size: NA
j_call: TRBJ1-4
v_call: TRBV2
d_call: NA

cdr3_nt: TGTGCCAGCTCACCCCCCCAGGCCGGGGAGCTGTTTTTT
cdr3_aa: CASSPPQAGELFF
clone_size: NA
j_call: TRBJ2-2
v_call: TRBV18
d_call: NA

cdr3_nt: TGTGCCAGTAGTATTCTGGGACTAGCGGGGGGGCCGGGCACCGGGGAGCTGTTTTTT
cdr3_aa: CASSILGLAGGPGTGELFF
clone_size: NA
j_call: TRBJ2-2
v_call: TRBV19
d_call: TRBD2

cdr3_nt: TGCGCCACCACCCCCGACGGGGCGAACACCGGGGAGCTGTTTTTT
cdr3_aa: CATTPDGANTGELFF
clone_size: NA
j_call: TRBJ2-2
v_call: TRBV5-1
d_call: NA

cdr3_nt: TGTGCCAGCTCACCAAAAAGGGAGAGCTACGAGCAGTACTTC
cdr3_aa: CASSPKRESYEQYF
clone_size: NA
j_call: TRBJ2-7
v_call: TRBV18
d_call: NA